The entry that follows covers one T cell receptor (beta chain) sequence. This entry is derived from a study of shared T cell receptors in the human thymus. This table comes from immunoSEQ multiplex PCR, and its TCRdb copy is limited to in-frame clones, with some not included. Here the sample spans 650,000 to 950,000 clones, 70% to 90% being singletons. Trimming pared 5 bases from V and 4 bases from J, leaving 14 bases between. Germline V gene data show CDR1 as SQVTM and CDR2 as ANQGSEA. The CDR3 is made up of 13 amino acids. These data were also reused for a study on human thymus T cells. As reported in that work: Corrective heart surgery yielded the resections from which the thymus tissue came.

The V gene is TRBV29-1, the J gene TRBJ1-2; D possibly corresponds to TRBD1 (6 bases). The specimen sequenced was thymocytes. The clonotype comes from a girl under two years old with a congenital heart defect. Here the CDR3 reads CSVINDRSYGYTF. In DNA form, the CDR3 reads TGCAGCGTTATCAACGACAGGTCCTATGGCTACACCTTC. Using reference TRBV29-1 and TRBJ1-2 for the parts outside the CDR3, the full variable domain is SAVISQKPSRDICQRGTSLTIQCQVDSQVTMMFWYRQQPGQSLTLIATANQGSEATYESGFVIDKFPISRPNLTFSTLTVSNMSPEDSSIYLCSVINDRSYGYTFGSGTRLTVV.